A selection of T cell receptor beta chains follows, all from one sample in a study of cytomegalovirus exposure and HLA in healthy donors. Using immunoSEQ multiplex PCR, the repertoire was profiled, and TCRdb retains in-frame clones only, with some absent. The repertoire includes about 160,000 clones, approximately 80% of them detected once, and approximately 2.3% sits in the top ten. The specimen sequenced was PBMCs. The receptors shown here come from a man between 45 and 60 years old in good health and CMV-seropositive. Both conserved end residues are part of each CDR3. The D gene is left open where the match is weak. Not all rows give a size; the values are once, few, many and, for expanded clones, a class.

TRBJ1-4,NA,NA,TRBV30,CAWSVAGVPNEKLFF,TGTGCTTGGAGTGTTGCGGGGGTCCCTAATGAAAAACTGTTTTTT
TRBJ1-2,NA,NA,TRBV9,CASSVGGTDVSGYTF,TGTGCCAGCAGCGTAGGCGGGACGGACGTTTCTGGCTACACCTTC
TRBJ2-7,NA,NA,TRBV7-9,CASSLVTMGGLGYEQYF,TGTGCCAGCAGCTTAGTAACTATGGGGGGGCTAGGCTACGAGCAGTACTTC
TRBJ2-2,TRBD1,few,TRBV5-1,CASSSDRGLNTGELFF,TGCGCCAGCAGCTCAGACAGGGGGCTGAACACCGGGGAGCTGTTTTTT
TRBJ2-2,TRBD2,few,TRBV9,CASSTYLAGDNTGELFF,TGTGCCAGCAGCACCTACCTAGCGGGGGACAACACCGGGGAGCTGTTTTTT
TRBJ2-7,NA,NA,TRBV28,CASSLYAASEQYF,TGTGCCAGCAGTTTATACGCTGCGAGCGAGCAGTACTTC
TRBJ2-6,TRBD1,NA,TRBV11-3,CASSHIPGTGGGANVLTF,TGTGCCAGCAGCCACATACCGGGGACAGGGGGTGGGGCCAACGTCCTGACTTTC
TRBJ2-1,NA,NA,TRBV10-2,CASSVAFEQFF,TGCGCCAGCAGTGTAGCGTTTGAGCAGTTCTTC
TRBJ1-1,NA,few,TRBV7-3,CASSSGVNTEAFF,TGTGCCAGCAGCTCGGGAGTGAACACTGAAGCTTTCTTT
TRBJ1-2,NA,few,TRBV4-1,CASSQDSGAAIGGYTF,TGCGCCAGCAGCCAAGATAGCGGGGCGGCGATAGGCGGCTACACCTTC
TRBJ2-2,NA,NA,TRBV5-1,CASSLGASPGELFF,TGCGCCAGCAGCTTGGGGGCCTCCCCCGGGGAGCTGTTTTTT
TRBJ1-5,TRBD1,NA,TRBV7-2,CASSLGGQGGNQPQHF,TGTGCCAGCAGCTTAGGGGGACAGGGCGGCAATCAGCCCCAGCATTTT
TRBJ1-3,NA,once,TRBV2,CASTGFGNTIYF,TGTGCCAGCACGGGATTTGGAAACACCATATATTTT
TRBJ1-1,NA,few,TRBV6-1,CASSAERAFF,TGTGCCAGCAGTGCAGAACGAGCTTTCTTT
TRBJ1-2,NA,NA,TRBV7-3,CASSLMMTDLANYGYTF,TGTGCCAGCAGCTTAATGATGACAGATCTAGCTAACTATGGCTACACCTTC
TRBJ1-4,TRBD1,NA,TRBV6-1,CASSGRSRTGNEKLFF,TGTGCCAGCAGTGGCCGCTCACGGACAGGAAATGAAAAACTGTTTTTT
TRBJ2-5,TRBD2,NA,TRBV4-3,CASSPASGTSGLETQYF,TGCGCCAGCAGCCCTGCTTCCGGGACTAGCGGGTTAGAGACCCAGTACTTC
TRBJ2-7,NA,few,TRBV6-6,CAIKGDTSYEQYF,TGTGCCATCAAAGGGGACACCTCCTACGAGCAGTACTTC
TRBJ1-2,TRBD1,NA,TRBV7-2,CASSNLQGFYLWTF,TGTGCCAGCAGCAACCTACAGGGGTTCTACTTGTGGACCTTC
TRBJ2-7,TRBD1,once,TRBV5-4,CASSLSRDRSNEQYF,TGTGCCAGCAGCCTCTCAAGGGACAGGTCAAACGAGCAGTACTTC
TRBJ2-1,NA,once,TRBV30,CAWSVGRGGWNEQFF,TGTGCCTGGAGTGTTGGGAGGGGGGGCTGGAATGAGCAGTTCTTC
TRBJ2-5,NA,NA,TRBV29-1,CSVEQGGETQYF,TGCAGCGTTGAGCAGGGAGGCGAGACCCAGTACTTC
TRBJ2-3,NA,few,TRBV7-2,CASSFGLVSDTQYF,TGTGCCAGCAGCTTCGGCCTAGTATCGGATACGCAGTATTTT
TRBJ2-2,TRBD1,few,TRBV6-6,CASSYYRGTGELFF,TGTGCCAGCAGTTACTACAGGGGCACCGGGGAGCTGTTTTTT